This T cell receptor (beta chain) was identified in a study of blood T cell repertoires in COVID-19. Study overall: The study drew acute and convalescent COVID-19 samples from the United States, Italy and Spain. Sources were T cells, B-cell-depleted T cells, or PBMCs; the material itself was cDNA or gDNA.

CDR1 and CDR2 from the germline V gene are SGHAT and FQNNGV. The CDR3 contains 14 residues. Trimming removed 0 bases from V and 7 bases from J, with 13 bases in between. TCRdb's table, derived via immunoSEQ multiplex PCR, lists solely in-frame clones and lacks some. Here the sample spans under 150,000 clones, 84% being singletons. Participant age was roughly 18 to 90 years, and participants resided in about two dozen US areas. In assigning cohorts, the study relied on participant-reported clinical history. What was sequenced was PBMCs or T cells enriched from blood (not recorded which). This TCR was recovered from a middle-aged man with acute COVID-19. The chain recombines TRBV11-2 with TRBJ2-7, with D maybe TRBD2 (6 bases). The CDR3 DNA reads as TGTGCCAGCAGCTTAGATCCAGTCCGGGGGGAGCAGTACTTC. Protein: CASSLDPVRGEQYF. The full variable domain, rest sourced from reference TRBV11-2 and TRBJ2-7, is EAGVAQSPRYKIIEKRQSVAFWCNPISGHATLYWYQQILGQGPKLLIQFQNNGVVDDSQLPKDRFSAERLKGVDSTLKIQPAKLEDSAVYLCASSLDPVRGEQYFGPGTRLTVT.